This record looks at one T cell receptor beta chain sequence and its context. As yet, its antigen is unknown. TCRdb's table, derived via immunoSEQ multiplex PCR, lists solely in-frame clones and lacks some. The sample consists of 110,000 to 150,000 clones, over 90% of them appearing once. This specimen belongs to a study of T cell responses to AZD1222 COVID-19 vaccine. The junction had 9 bases not matched to a gene; V was cut back by 7 bases and J by 6 bases. CDR1 SNHLY and CDR2 FYNNEI come from the germline V gene. The CDR3 is 14 residues long. Study-level points and caveats: CD4 TCRs associated with vaccination spanned spike, dominating at 160-218 and 743-854. White British people made up most donors, females outnumbered males, and clonal diversity was possibly underestimated.

The source of this sequence is an adult in good health. This specimen consisted of peripheral blood, obtained on day 0 of AZD1222 vaccination. The genes are TRBV2 and TRBJ2-7; the match to TRBD1 covers 10 bases. The CDR3 sequence: CASIRDRGSGEQYF. The CDR3 DNA sequence: TGTGCCAGCATACGGGACAGGGGTTCGGGCGAGCAGTACTTC.